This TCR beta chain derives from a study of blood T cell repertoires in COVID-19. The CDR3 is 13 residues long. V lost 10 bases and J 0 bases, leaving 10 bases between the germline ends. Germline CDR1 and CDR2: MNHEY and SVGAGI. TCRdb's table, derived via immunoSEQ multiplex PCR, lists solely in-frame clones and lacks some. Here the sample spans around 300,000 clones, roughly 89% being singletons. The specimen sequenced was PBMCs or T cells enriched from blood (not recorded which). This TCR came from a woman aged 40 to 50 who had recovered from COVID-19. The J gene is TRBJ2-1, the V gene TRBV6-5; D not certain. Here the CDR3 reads CATVESSYNEQFF. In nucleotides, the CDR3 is TGTGCCACCGTGGAGAGCTCCTACAATGAGCAGTTCTTC.